The present T cell receptor (beta chain) was sequenced within a study of CD4 T cells in relation to SARS-CoV-2 and coronaviruses. General study points: In roughly 65% of donors, memory CD4+ clonotypes crossrecognized SARS-CoV-2 and at least one common cold coronavirus spike. Pre-pandemic and post-infection samples never came from the same donor.

CD4+ T cells from unexposed donors were obtained before the COVID-19 pandemic (2011-2018). Isolation of CD4+ T cells took place after about 9 days in culture. Measured with immunoSEQ multiplex PCR; TCRdb has only the in-frame clones, and not every one. The sample has 25,000 to 30,000 clones; roughly 80% are singletons. Notes on this clone: Its target is unknown.

Germline V gene lookup returns CDR1 SGHAT and CDR2 FQNNGV. With 4 bases removed from V and 4 bases from J, the gap between germline ends came to 20 bases. This CDR3 is built from 16 residues. Specimen: CD4+ T cells from PBMCs, cultured in vitro. The chain employs TRBV11-2 and TRBJ2-7; D might be TRBD1 (6 bases). The origin of this receptor is a human donor in good health. CDR3 DNA sequence: TGTGCCAGCAGCTGGGCCCGGGGCAGGGGCGGGTACGAGCAGTACTTC. Translation gives CASSWARGRGGYEQYF.